This TCR beta chain was found in a study of OX40 agonist ivuxolimab in advanced cancers. Study at large: Head and neck, renal cell, melanoma or hepatocellular carcinoma were the cancers that dose-escalation patients had. Patients were under 90% male with ages roughly 20 to 80, mean about 54.

Concerning this clone: Antigen unknown.

The V end lost 7 bases, the J end lost 5 bases, and 9 bases lay between the germline ends. From germline, CDR1 is SNHLY and CDR2 FYNNEI. This CDR3 spans 12 amino acids. Method: immunoSEQ multiplex PCR; TCRdb's copy keeps in-frame clones and lacks some. The sample has tens of thousands of clones; roughly 87% are singletons. Study-level points and caveats: Certain nonresponding patients likewise had low normalized T-cell clonal expansion.

Autoimmune disease history or systemic immunosuppression excluded patients. The chain uses TRBV2 and TRBJ2-1; no firm D call. The TCR comes from an adult with an advanced solid tumor such as melanoma, head and neck, liver or kidney cancer. The sample in question was CD4+ or CD8+ T cells sorted from blood, obtained in a trial of the OX40 agonist ivuxolimab. The CDR3 sequence is CASTLANNEQFF. The CDR3 region has the DNA TGTGCCAGCACCTTAGCCAACAATGAGCAGTTCTTC.